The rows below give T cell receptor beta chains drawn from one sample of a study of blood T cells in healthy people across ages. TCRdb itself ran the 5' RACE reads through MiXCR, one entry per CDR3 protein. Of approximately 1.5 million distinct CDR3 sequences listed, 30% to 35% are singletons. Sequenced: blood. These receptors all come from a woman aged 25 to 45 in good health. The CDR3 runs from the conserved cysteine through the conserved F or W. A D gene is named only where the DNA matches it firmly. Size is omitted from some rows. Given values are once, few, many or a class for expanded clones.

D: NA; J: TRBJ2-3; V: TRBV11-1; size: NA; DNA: TGTGCCAGCAGCTTCAGCTACCTAGCCGACAGGCGAGGCACAGATACGCAGTATTTT; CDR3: CASSFSYLADRRGTDTQYF
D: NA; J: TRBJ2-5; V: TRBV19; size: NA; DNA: TGTGCCAGTAGTATAGGTACTAGCGAGACCCAGTACTTC; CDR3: CASSIGTSETQYF
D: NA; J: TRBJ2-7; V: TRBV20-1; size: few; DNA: TGCAGTGCTACGCGCGAGTACGAGCAGTACTTC; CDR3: CSATREYEQYF
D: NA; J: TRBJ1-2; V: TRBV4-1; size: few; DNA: TGCGCCAGCAGCCATTCAGGGGCCGACCATGGCTACACCTTC; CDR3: CASSHSGADHGYTF
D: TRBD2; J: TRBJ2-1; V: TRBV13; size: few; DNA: TGTGCCAGCAGCTTTTTAGCCATAGCGGGTGGCTACAATGAGCAGTTCTTC; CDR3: CASSFLAIAGGYNEQFF
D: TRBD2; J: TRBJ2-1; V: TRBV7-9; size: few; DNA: TGTGCCAGCAGCTCGACCTGGCTAGCGGGGCCCAGCTCCTACAATGAGCAGTTCTTC; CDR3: CASSSTWLAGPSSYNEQFF
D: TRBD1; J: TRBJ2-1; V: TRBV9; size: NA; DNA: TGTGCCAGCAGTGAGGGGGCAGGCCTAGAGGGCACGCAGTTCTTC; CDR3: CASSEGAGLEGTQFF
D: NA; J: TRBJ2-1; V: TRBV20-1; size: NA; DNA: TGCAGTGCTTCCGGGATTATCTTCTCCTACAATGAGCAGTTCTTC; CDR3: CSASGIIFSYNEQFF
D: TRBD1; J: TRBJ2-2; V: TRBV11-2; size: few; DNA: TGTGCCAGCAGCGGATGGGACAGGGGGCGCGACACCGGGGAGCTGTTTTTT; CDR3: CASSGWDRGRDTGELFF
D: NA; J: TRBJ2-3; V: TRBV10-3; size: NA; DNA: TGTGCCATCGGTGAAAGGGACCCTGCAGATACGCAGTATTTT; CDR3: CAIGERDPADTQYF
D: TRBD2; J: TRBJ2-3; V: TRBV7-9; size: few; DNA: TGTGCCAGCAGCTTTCTGACTAGCGGGTTTACAGATACGCAGTATTTT; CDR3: CASSFLTSGFTDTQYF
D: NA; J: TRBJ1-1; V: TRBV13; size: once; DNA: TGTGCCAGCAGCCACCCCTGGGGGGCGGAAGCTTTCTTT; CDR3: CASSHPWGAEAFF
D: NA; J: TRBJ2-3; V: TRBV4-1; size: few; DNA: TGCGCCAGCAGCCAAGAGGAGGGGGGAAGCACAGATACGCAGTATTTT; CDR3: CASSQEEGGSTDTQYF
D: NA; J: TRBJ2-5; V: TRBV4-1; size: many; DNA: TGCGCCAGCAGCCAAGAGACGGGAATGGGCCAAGAGACCCAGTACTTC; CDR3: CASSQETGMGQETQYF
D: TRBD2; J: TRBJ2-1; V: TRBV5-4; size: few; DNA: TGTGCCAGCAGCTTGGAATCTAGCGGGAGGTCCTACAATGAGCAGTTCTTC; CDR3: CASSLESSGRSYNEQFF
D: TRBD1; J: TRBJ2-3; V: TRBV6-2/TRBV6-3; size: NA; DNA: TGTGCCGGCAGTTACTTTCAGAGAACAGGGGACCCAATCACAGATACGCAGTATTTT; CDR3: CAGSYFQRTGDPITDTQYF
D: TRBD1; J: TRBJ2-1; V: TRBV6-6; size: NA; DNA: TGTGCCAGCAGTGTCCAGGGGGCGGTATCCTACAATGAGCAGTTCTTC; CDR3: CASSVQGAVSYNEQFF
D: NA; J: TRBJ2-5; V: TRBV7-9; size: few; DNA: TGTGCCAGCAGCTACCTTTTGGAGACCCAGTACTTC; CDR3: CASSYLLETQYF
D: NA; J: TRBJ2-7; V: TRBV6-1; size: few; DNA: TGTGCCAGCAGTGAAGGGGGGCTAGCGGCAAACTACGAGCAGTACTTC; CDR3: CASSEGGLAANYEQYF
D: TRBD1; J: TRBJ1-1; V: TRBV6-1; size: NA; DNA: TGTGCCAGCAGTGAACAGGGGGGATTGAACACTGAAGCTTTCTTT; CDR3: CASSEQGGLNTEAFF
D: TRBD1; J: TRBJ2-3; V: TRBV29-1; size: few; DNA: TGCAGCCAAAGACAGGGTAGCACAGATACGCAGTATTTT; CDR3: CSQRQGSTDTQYF
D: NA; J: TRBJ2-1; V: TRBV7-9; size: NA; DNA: TGTGCCAGCAGCTTAGGGCGGGGGCTCTCCTACAATGAGCAGTTCTTC; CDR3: CASSLGRGLSYNEQFF
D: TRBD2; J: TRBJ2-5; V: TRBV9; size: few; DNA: TGTGCCAGCAGCGTAGGAAGGGAGGGGGAGACCCAGTACTTC; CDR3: CASSVGREGETQYF
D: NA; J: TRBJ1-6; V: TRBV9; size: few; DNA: TGTGCCAGCAGCGTGGGGAGCAGGGGAGATTCACCCCTCCACTTT; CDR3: CASSVGSRGDSPLHF
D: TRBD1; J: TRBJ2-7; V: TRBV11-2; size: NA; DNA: TGTGCCAGCAGCTTAGATTATAGGGGACAGGGGGCCTACGAGCAGTACTTC; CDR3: CASSLDYRGQGAYEQYF
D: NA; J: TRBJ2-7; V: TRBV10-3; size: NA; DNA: TGTGCCATCAGTGAGGAGGTAGCCTGCGAGCAGTACTTC; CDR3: CAISEEVACEQYF
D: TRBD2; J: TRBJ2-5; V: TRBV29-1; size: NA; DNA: TGCAGCGCTGAATCGGGAGGAGAGACCCAGGACTTC; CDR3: CSAESGGETQDF
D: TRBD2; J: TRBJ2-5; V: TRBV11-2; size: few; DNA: TGTGCCAGCAGCTTGACTAGGAGCGGGAGGTGGATAAAGACCCAGTACTTC; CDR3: CASSLTRSGRWIKTQYF
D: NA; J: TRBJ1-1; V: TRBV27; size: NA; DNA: TGTGCCAGCAGTTCAGTTGCATTCAGGGTAGGTGAAGCTTTCTTT; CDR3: CASSSVAFRVGEAFF
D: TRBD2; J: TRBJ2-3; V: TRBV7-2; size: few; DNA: TGTGCCAGCAGCCCTCTAGCGGGAGTGTTCACAGATACGCAGTATTTT; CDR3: CASSPLAGVFTDTQYF
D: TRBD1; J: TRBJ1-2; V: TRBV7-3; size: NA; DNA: TGTGCCAGCAGCTTAAGCGGGACAGAGTATGGCTACACCTTC; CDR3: CASSLSGTEYGYTF
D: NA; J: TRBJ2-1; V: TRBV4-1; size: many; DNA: TGCGCCAGCAGCCAACGCGAGGAGCCCTACAATGAGCAGTTCTTC; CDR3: CASSQREEPYNEQFF